The 20 T cell receptor beta chains listed next were all sequenced from one sample in a study of technical replicates of blood from several donors. Measured with immunoSEQ multiplex PCR; TCRdb has only the in-frame clones, and not every one. The sample consists of about 81,000 clones, around four fifths of them appearing once. The sequenced sample was PBMCs. The receptor source for this set is a human donor in good health. Some clones in this sample may be carry-over from other donors' samples.

The V call is TRBV7-2, the J call TRBJ2-2, with 8 bases identical to TRBD2. Germline V gene lookup returns CDR1 SGHTA and CDR2 FQGNSA. This CDR3 spans 17 amino acids. Losses at the gene ends were 1 base for V and 6 bases for J; bases not matched to a gene: 10. Written as DNA, the CDR3 is TGTGCCAGCAGCTTAGGGGTCGGGGGGGCTGGTGCCGGGGAGCTGTTTTTT. Translating gives CASSLGVGGAGAGELFF.

This clone was seen once. V and J are TRBV5-4 and TRBJ1-2; no definite D call. Trimming removed 3 bases at V and 10 bases at J, with 10 bases between. Germline V gene data show CDR1 as SGHNT and CDR2 as YYREEE (reference sequence). This CDR3 has 11 residues. CDR3 protein: CASSWEAVYTF. CDR3 in DNA: TGTGCCAGCAGCTGGGAAGCGGTCTACACCTTC.

The rearrangement links TRBV27 to TRBJ2-1; a possible D gene is TRBD2 (6 bases). The CDR3 spans 14 residues. V lost 5 bases, J lost 7 bases, and 15 bases lay in between. In germline, CDR1 is MNHEY, CDR2 SMNVEV (reference sequence). The CDR3 DNA sequence: TGTGCCAGCAGTCTCGTCGGGAGCCGAAATGAGCAGTTCTTC. Amino acid sequence: CASSLVGSRNEQFF.

The chain couples TRBV5-6 to TRBJ1-4, with 8 bases that match TRBD1. V trimming: 4 bases; J trimming: 7 bases; junction bases outside the gene matches: 6. CDR3 length equals 14 residues. Germline assignment: CDR1 SGHDT and CDR2 YYEEEE. The CDR3 DNA follows: TGTGCCAGCAGCGGAACAGGGGGGACTGAAAAACTGTTTTTT. It translates to CASSGTGGTEKLFF. The full variable domain, with the rest looked up from reference TRBV5-6 and TRBJ1-4, is DAGVTQSPTHLIKTRGQQVTLRCSPKSGHDTVSWYQQALGQGPQFIFQYYEEEERQRGNFPDRFSGHQFPNYSSELNVNALLLGDSALYLCASSGTGGTEKLFFGSGTQLSVL.

The J gene is TRBJ2-3, the V gene TRBV5-1; 9 bases align to TRBD2. The CDR3 runs 15 residues. The germline V gene encodes CDR1 SGHRS and CDR2 YFSETQ. V gave up 4 bases and J gave up 6 bases; unmatched junction bases: 9. In DNA, the CDR3 is TGCGCCAGCAGCCCGCTGGGGACTAGCCCGGATACGCAGTATTTT. This gives the protein CASSPLGTSPDTQYF.

This clone was counted once. This sequence joins TRBV5-1 and TRBJ2-5; 7 bases are shared with TRBD1. Germline CDR1 is SGHRS and CDR2 is YFSETQ. This CDR3 has 15 residues. J lost 5 bases, V lost 4 bases, and 11 bases had no gene match. The CDR3 reads CASSPSGQLRETQYF. CDR3 in DNA: TGCGCCAGCAGCCCCTCGGGACAGCTCCGGGAGACCCAGTACTTC.

The chain has TRBV6-5 and TRBJ2-7; TRBD2 aligns across 9 bases. The germline gives CDR1 MNHEY, CDR2 SVGAGI. The junction had 8 bases not matched to a gene; V was cut back by 8 bases and J by 3 bases. There are 14 residues in the CDR3. CDR3: CASGTTSGNYEQYF. The CDR3 nucleotides read TGTGCCAGCGGAACGACTAGCGGAAACTACGAGCAGTACTTC.

The chain joins TRBV2 to TRBJ1-3; D is unclear. With 2 bases removed from V and 4 bases from J, the gap between germline ends came to 3 bases. Germline assignment: CDR1 SNHLY and CDR2 FYNNEI. This CDR3 is 12 amino acids long. The CDR3 DNA reads TGTGCCAGCAGTGAACGGGGAAACACCATATATTTT. Residues: CASSERGNTIYF.

In its sample, this clone was seen a few times. V is TRBV15 and J is TRBJ1-1; D is uncertain. V shed 5 bases and J shed 1 base, with 17 bases lying between them. This CDR3 is built from 16 residues. Per germline, CDR1 LNHNV and CDR2 YYDKDF (reference sequence). In DNA form, the CDR3 reads TGTGCCACCAGCGGGCGGGCTTCCACTTGGAACACTGAAGCTTTCTTT. Translated, it gives CATSGRASTWNTEAFF. The whole variable domain, remainder taken from reference TRBV15 and TRBJ1-1, is DAMVIQNPRYQVTQFGKPVTLSCSQTLNHNVMYWYQQKSSQAPKLLFHYYDKDFNNEADTPDNFQSRRPNTSFCFLDIRSPGLGDTAMYLCATSGRASTWNTEAFFGQGTRLTVV.

This clone appeared once. The chain is built from TRBV11-1 and TRBJ1-6; 8 positions match TRBD1. The CDR3 length is 16 residues. V shed 3 bases, J shed 4 bases, and the junction held 5 bases outside the gene matches. In germline, CDR1 is SGHAT, CDR2 FQDESV (reference sequence). The CDR3 spells CASSLDRDSYNSPLHF. The CDR3 region has the DNA TGTGCCAGCAGCTTGGACAGGGATTCGTATAATTCACCCCTCCACTTT.

J is TRBJ2-1 and V is TRBV30; tentative D call: TRBD2 (6 bases). The CDR3 is 13 residues long. Trimming removed 0 bases at V and 9 bases at J, with 12 bases between. From germline, CDR1 is GTSNPN and CDR2 SVGIG (reference sequence). CDR3 region: CAWSVVGGGEQFF. As DNA, the CDR3 is TGTGCCTGGAGTGTAGTGGGAGGTGGTGAGCAGTTCTTC.

V is TRBV6-6 and J is TRBJ1-2, with D possibly TRBD1 on 5 matching bases. This CDR3 spans 15 amino acids. Trimming pared 0 bases from V and 5 bases from J, leaving 13 bases between. Germline values: CDR1 MNHNY, CDR2 SVGAGI (reference sequence). For the CDR3, the DNA is TGTGCCAGCAGTTACTCGGACACCCCGCAGTATGGCTACACCTTC. It encodes CASSYSDTPQYGYTF.

The V call is TRBV18, the J call TRBJ1-2; 7 nucleotides match TRBD1. CDR3 size: 14 residues. Germline CDR1 reads KGHSH; CDR2 reads LQKENI. The ends lost 5 bases at V and 4 bases at J; junction bases unmatched: 7. CDR3 residues: CASSATGTVYGYTF. The CDR3, as DNA: TGTGCCAGCTCAGCTACCGGGACAGTCTATGGCTACACCTTC.

The CDR3 is CASSFGLAGYNEQFF. CDR3 bases: TGTGCCAGCAGCTTCGGCCTAGCGGGTTACAATGAGCAGTTCTTC. This chain joins TRBV7-2 and TRBJ2-1; 8 bases fit TRBD2. Looked up from germline, CDR1 is SGHTA and CDR2 is FQGNSA. V lost 3 bases, J lost 4 bases, and 5 bases stayed unmatched. CDR3 size: 15 residues.

This rearrangement joins TRBV2 to TRBJ1-1; TRBD1 might be the D (6 bases). Germline V gene sequence: CDR1 SNHLY, CDR2 FYNNEI. This CDR3 has 16 residues. V was trimmed by 4 bases and J by 4 bases, leaving 19 bases between them. The DNA of the CDR3 is TGTGCCAGCAGTGGATCTCAAGCGGGGGCGCGCACTGAAGCTTTCTTT. This encodes CASSGSQAGARTEAFF.

The V call is TRBV18, the J call TRBJ1-3, with D unresolved. V was clipped by 3 bases and J by 2 bases, with 11 bases between them. The CDR3 consists of 15 residues. Germline assignment: CDR1 KGHSH and CDR2 LQKENI. For the CDR3, the DNA is TGTGCCAGCTCACCGACCTCGGGAGCTGGAAACACCATATATTTT. Its translation: CASSPTSGAGNTIYF.

The chain combines TRBV2 with TRBJ2-2; TRBD2 matches 10 bases. The CDR3 runs to 15 residues. J was trimmed by 6 bases and V by 6 bases; bases with no gene match: 7. The germline V gene encodes CDR1 SNHLY and CDR2 FYNNEI. The CDR3 DNA reads as TGTGCCAGCAGGGCACTAGCGGGGTCTGCCGGGGAGCTGTTTTTT. As protein: CASRALAGSAGELFF.

The chain has TRBV5-5 and TRBJ1-2, with D uncertain. This CDR3 has 13 amino acids. V was pared by 2 bases and J by 3 bases, with 8 bases between. Germline-derived CDR1 and CDR2 are SGHKS and YYEKEE (reference sequence). CDR3 DNA sequence: TGTGCCAGCAGCTTCTCCGGGGACTATGGCTACACCTTC. It encodes CASSFSGDYGYTF.

This clone has more than one count but fewer than ten. The gene calls are TRBV29-1 and TRBJ1-2; the match to TRBD1 covers 10 bases. Looked up from germline, CDR1 is SQVTM and CDR2 is ANQGSEA. The CDR3 has 12 residues. With 7 bases clipped from V and 8 bases from J, the junction kept 7 bases outside the gene matches. The CDR3 coding sequence is TGCAGCGCACGGGGACAGGGGAACGGCTACACCTTC. Amino acids: CSARGQGNGYTF.

Only a few counts were recorded for this clone. The chain uses TRBV4-1 and TRBJ1-6; no clear D. The CDR3 is 16 residues long. The V gene lost 2 bases and the J gene lost 7 bases, with 15 bases spanning the gap. CDR1 is MGHRA, CDR2 YSYEKL, per germline. The CDR3 bases are TGCGCCAGCAGCCAACCTGGTGGGAGTGAGAATTCACCCCTCCACTTT. This gives the protein CASSQPGGSENSPLHF.